This TCR beta chain comes out of a study of T-cell reconstitution after alpha-beta-depleted transplantation in children. Study observations and caveats: It was newly produced T cells that mostly accounted for T-cell counts and diversity one year after transplant.

A library of TCRbeta sequences, prepared with unique molecular identifiers, was generated. A single record per CDR3 protein comes from TCRdb applying MiXCR to the PCR reads. Of about 300,000 distinct CDR3 sequences in the sample, over 7.5% are singletons; the top ten hold about 9.3%. The germline V gene has CDR1 LGHNA and CDR2 YNFKEQ. CDR3 length: 16 amino acids. V was cut by 0 bases and J by 8 bases, with 17 bases left in between. This clonotype was observed a few times. Antigen specificity is unknown. The sample here was peripheral blood, taken 360 days after TCRalphabeta/CD19-depleted stem cell transplant. The receptor was isolated from a female patient aged 2 to 10 who had a stem cell transplant for Fanconi anemia, so the T cells may come from the graft donor. The chain employs TRBV4-2 and TRBJ1-3, with TRBD1 as a possible D gene (5 bases). The CDR3 DNA sequence: TGTGCCAGCAGCCAAGATGGGGAGGGGCAATCCCACACCATATATTTT. It specifies CASSQDGEGQSHTIYF.